These 25 T cell receptor beta chains share one sample of origin, sequenced in a study of CD8 T cells in ankylosing spondylitis. Study results and limitations: Apparently characteristic of ankylosing spondylitis blood was a TCR beta motif (about eight highly homologous variants).

Their recognized antigens are unknown. TCRdb itself ran the 5' RACE reads through MiXCR, one entry per CDR3 protein. The table lists over 600,000 distinct CDR3 sequences, 15% to 20% of them singletons, with around a fifth in the top ten. The sequencing sample was made of blood, either unsorted or a sorted T cell fraction (not recorded which). These receptors were taken from a male donor with ankylosing spondylitis.

The chain combines TRBV11-2 with TRBJ2-2, with no clear D. Trimming stripped 6 bases from V and 6 bases from J, with 17 bases between. The CDR3 contains 15 residues. Germline CDR1 SGHAT, CDR2 FQNNGV. CDR3 sequence (DNA): TGTGCCAGCAGTGGGTGGTCTCCGTCGGCCGGGGAGCTGTTTTTT. Protein sequence: CASSGWSPSAGELFF.

Only a few counts were recorded for this clonotype. In DNA, the CDR3 is TGCAGTGCTAGACTCGGGAGCGGGCCCACAGATACGCAGTATTTT. Its translation: CSARLGSGPTDTQYF. The rearrangement links TRBV20-1 to TRBJ2-3; D might be TRBD2 (6 bases). Germline V gene data show CDR1 as DFQATT and CDR2 as SNEGSKA (reference sequence). This CDR3 has 15 amino acids. The V end was cut by 2 bases, the J end by 2 bases, with 14 bases between.

The chain couples TRBV3-1 to TRBJ2-1, with 11 nucleotides matching TRBD2. Germline V gene lookup returns CDR1 LGHDT and CDR2 YNNKEL (reference sequence). The CDR3 runs to 17 residues. The junction had 6 bases not matched to a gene; V was cut back by 4 bases and J by 1 base. CDR3 in amino acids: CASSRLLAGASYNEQFF. In nucleotides, the CDR3 is TGTGCCAGCAGCCGCTTACTAGCGGGGGCTTCCTACAATGAGCAGTTCTTC.

CDR3 in amino acids: CASSLPTDSGLPQETQYF. CDR3 DNA sequence: TGTGCCAGCAGTTTGCCGACAGACAGCGGGCTTCCCCAAGAGACCCAGTACTTC. This sequence joins TRBV12-3 or TRBV12-4 and TRBJ2-5; weak D call: TRBD2 (6 bases). The CDR3 totals 18 residues. Trimming took off 3 bases at V and 1 base at J, with 21 bases between the two ends.

This sequence joins TRBV28 and TRBJ1-2; 7 bases align to TRBD1. With V trimmed by 4 bases and J by 3 bases, 8 bases remained unmatched. The germline V gene has CDR1 MDHEN and CDR2 SYDVKM. This CDR3 region has 15 residues. Here the CDR3 DNA reads TGTGCCAGCAGTTCCTACAGGGGTGGTGACTATGGCTACACCTTC. Its protein product is CASSSYRGGDYGYTF.

J is TRBJ1-2 and V is TRBV7-2; D gene uncertain. Trimming stripped 5 bases from V and 3 bases from J, with 16 bases between. This CDR3 region has 15 residues. The V gene's germline CDR1 is SGHTA and CDR2 FQGNSA. CDR3 residues: CASSPIWGSDYGYTF. The CDR3 region has the DNA TGTGCCAGCAGCCCCATATGGGGAAGTGACTATGGCTACACCTTC.

Only a few counts were recorded for this clonotype. This chain links TRBV20-1 with TRBJ2-2; D remains unclear. The CDR3 consists of 15 residues. Germline values: CDR1 DFQATT, CDR2 SNEGSKA (reference sequence). Trimming stripped 1 base from V and 3 bases from J, with 12 bases between. This CDR3 is CSARGGGVDTGELFF. The DNA of the CDR3 is TGCAGTGCTAGAGGCGGTGGGGTTGACACCGGGGAGCTGTTTTTT.

This clonotype was picked up a small number of times. The chain employs TRBV12-3 or TRBV12-4 and TRBJ1-1, with D perhaps matching TRBD1 (6 bases). There are 13 residues in the CDR3. Trimming took off 1 base at V and 4 bases at J, with 7 bases between the two ends. The CDR3 spells CASSLVGATEAFF. In nucleotides, the CDR3 is TGTGCCAGCAGTTTAGTGGGGGCCACTGAAGCTTTCTTT.

The genes are TRBV5-6 and TRBJ1-1, with 10 bases identical to TRBD1. Germline V gives CDR1 SGHDT, CDR2 YYEEEE. V lost 9 bases, J lost 3 bases, and 11 bases stayed unmatched. The CDR3 runs 15 residues. The CDR3 protein is CATLAPGTGDTEAFF. As DNA, the CDR3 is TGTGCCACCCTGGCCCCCGGGACAGGGGACACTGAAGCTTTCTTT.

This sequence joins TRBV13 and TRBJ1-1, with D possibly being TRBD1 (6 bases). Germline V gene data show CDR1 as PRHDT and CDR2 as FYEKMQ (reference sequence). Trimming took off 3 bases at V and 1 base at J, with 12 bases between the two ends. This CDR3 region has 15 residues. CDR3 coding DNA: TGTGCCAGCAGCTTTACAGGGTGGGGGAACACTGAAGCTTTCTTT. Translated: CASSFTGWGNTEAFF. The whole variable domain, remainder taken from reference TRBV13 and TRBJ1-1, is AAGVIQSPRHLIKEKRETATLKCYPIPRHDTVYWYQQGPGQDPQFLISFYEKMQSDKGSIPDRFSAQQFSDYHSELNMSSLELGDSALYFCASSFTGWGNTEAFFGQGTRLTVV.

This clonotype was picked up many times. This chain uses TRBV9 with TRBJ2-5, with a weak D call TRBD1 (6 bases). The V end lost 4 bases, the J end lost 2 bases, and 12 bases lay between the germline ends. CDR3 length: 14 residues. Germline loops: CDR1 SGDLS, CDR2 YYNGEE. CDR3 loop: CASSIRTAQETQYF. The CDR3 nucleotides read TGTGCCAGCAGCATACGGACAGCGCAAGAGACCCAGTACTTC.

The chain carries TRBV20-1 and TRBJ2-3; 7 bases align to TRBD1. Germline CDR1 DFQATT, CDR2 SNEGSKA (reference sequence). The CDR3 runs to 14 residues. Trimming at V came to 5 bases and at J to 4 bases, leaving 9 bases not matched to a gene. CDR3 DNA: TGCAGTGCTCGACAGGGCGAACGGGCAGATACGCAGTATTTT. It specifies CSARQGERADTQYF.

The sample holds one count of this clonotype. This chain uses TRBV14 with TRBJ2-5, with 7 bases matching TRBD2. CDR3 length: 15 amino acids. V trimming: 4 bases; J trimming: 3 bases; junction bases outside the gene matches: 8. Germline V lookup: CDR1 SGHDN, CDR2 FVKESK. Here the CDR3 DNA reads TGTGCCAGCAGCCGCAATATCCTAGCGGAAGAGACCCAGTACTTC. Translation: CASSRNILAEETQYF.

There are many counts of this clonotype. The chain carries TRBV5-1 and TRBJ1-1; 8 nucleotides line up with TRBD1. The CDR3 sequence is 14 residues long. Germline values: CDR1 SGHRS, CDR2 YFSETQ. Trimming at V came to 4 bases and at J to 3 bases, leaving 5 bases not matched to a gene. This CDR3 is CASSQDREDTEAFF. In DNA form, the CDR3 reads TGCGCCAGCAGCCAGGACAGGGAGGACACTGAAGCTTTCTTT. Using reference TRBV5-1 and TRBJ1-1 for the parts outside the CDR3, the full variable domain is KAGVTQTPRYLIKTRGQQVTLSCSPISGHRSVSWYQQTPGQGLQFLFEYFSETQRNKGNFPGRFSGRQFSNSRSEMNVSTLELGDSALYLCASSQDREDTEAFFGQGTRLTVV.

This clonotype turned up a few times. This chain links TRBV7-9 with TRBJ1-2; D unresolved. Trimming took 5 bases from V and 2 from J, leaving 12 bases between them. In germline, CDR1 is SEHNR, CDR2 FQNEAQ (reference sequence). This CDR3 region has 14 residues. The CDR3, as DNA: TGTGCCAGCAGCCCCCGGGCGTCAAACTATGGCTACACCTTC. It is translated as CASSPRASNYGYTF.

Many counts were recorded for this clonotype. One junction end disagrees with the germline gene, perhaps due to a read error. The gene calls are TRBV5-1 and TRBJ1-1, with 10 bases that match TRBD1. From germline, CDR1 is SGHRS and CDR2 YFSETQ. The CDR3 loop spans 14 amino acids. As DNA, the CDR3 is TGTGCCAGCAGCCCTTGGACAGGGGGCACTGAAGCTTTCTTT. As protein: CASSPWTGGTEAFF.

The rearrangement links TRBV4-3 to TRBJ2-3; D possibly corresponds to TRBD2 (5 bases). The germline CDR1 and CDR2 sequences are LGHNA and YSLEER. V dropped 0 bases and J dropped 1 base, with 11 bases sitting between them. The CDR3 length is 16 residues. CDR3 region: CASSQDRPRGTDTQYF. The CDR3 DNA is TGCGCCAGCAGCCAAGATAGACCGAGGGGCACAGATACGCAGTATTTT.

V gene TRBV30 combines with J gene TRBJ1-1, with D perhaps TRBD1 (5 bases). The V gene lost 7 bases and the J gene lost 0 bases, with 15 bases spanning the gap. CDR1 and CDR2 (germline): GTSNPN, SVGIG (reference sequence). There are 14 residues in the CDR3. The CDR3 protein is CAYSRGVVNTEAFF. CDR3 coding DNA: TGTGCCTATTCCCGGGGCGTCGTGAACACTGAAGCTTTCTTT.

This clonotype was counted at least ten times. The chain links TRBV7-6 to TRBJ1-6; 10 nucleotides line up with TRBD1. Per germline, CDR1 SGHVS and CDR2 FNYEAQ. The CDR3 extends over 15 amino acids. After removal of 3 bases from V and 8 bases from J, the junction contained 4 bases not matched to a gene. CDR3 sequence reads: CASSFGGTGDSPLHF. The CDR3 DNA sequence: TGTGCCAGCAGCTTTGGGGGGACAGGGGATTCACCCCTCCACTTT. The variable domain in full, completed from reference TRBV7-6 and TRBJ1-6, reads GAGVSQSPRYKVTKRGQDVALRCDPISGHVSLYWYRQALGQGPEFLTYFNYEAQQDKSGLPNDRFSAERPEGSISTLTIQRTEQRDSAMYRCASSFGGTGDSPLHFGNGTRLTVT.

This clonotype was recorded a few times. The chain couples TRBV4-3 to TRBJ2-4; 7 nucleotides match TRBD1. CDR1 and CDR2 (germline): LGHNA, YSLEER. The CDR3 covers 15 residues. The V segment lost 4 bases and the J segment 5 bases; nucleotides outside the gene matches: 8. CDR3 residues: CASSLDRERENIQYF. CDR3 in DNA: TGCGCCAGCAGCCTTGACAGGGAGAGGGAAAACATTCAGTACTTC.

The chain joins TRBV7-9 to TRBJ1-4; 8 nucleotides align to TRBD1. Germline V lookup: CDR1 SEHNR, CDR2 FQNEAQ (reference sequence). The V segment lost 3 bases and the J segment 8 bases; nucleotides outside the gene matches: 14. The CDR3 covers 17 residues. The CDR3 loop is CASSLGSGGGLKEKLFF. In DNA, the CDR3 is TGTGCCAGCAGCTTGGGATCAGGGGGCGGCTTGAAAGAAAAACTGTTTTTT.

The chain has TRBV20-1 and TRBJ1-5; D unclear. Trimming pared 0 bases from V and 5 bases from J, leaving 11 bases between. Germline V gives CDR1 DFQATT, CDR2 SNEGSKA (reference sequence). This CDR3 contains 14 residues. CDR3 nucleotides: TGCAGTGCTAGAGATGAGAGGAGGGATCAGCCCCAGCATTTT. Its protein is CSARDERRDQPQHF.

The table lists this clonotype with a few counts. The CDR3: CASSALLAGEYEQYF. Here the CDR3 DNA reads TGTGCCAGCAGTGCTCTTCTAGCGGGAGAGTACGAGCAGTACTTC. The chain employs TRBV25-1 and TRBJ2-7; 10 bases align to TRBD2. Per the germline V gene, CDR1 is MGHDK and CDR2 is SYGVNS. V lost 4 bases and J lost 4; bases outside the gene matches: 7. The CDR3 length is 15 residues.

This clonotype was seen only once. V and J are TRBV5-5 and TRBJ2-2, with TRBD2 matching over 7 bases. CDR3 length: 17 residues. Germline lookup yields CDR1 SGHKS and CDR2 YYEKEE (reference sequence). With V trimmed by 3 bases and J by 6 bases, 14 bases remained unmatched. The CDR3 nucleotides are TGTGCCAGCAGCTCGGCCATGGCGGGAGCTTTCGCCGGGGAGCTGTTTTTT. Protein sequence: CASSSAMAGAFAGELFF.

This clonotype has only a few counts. J is TRBJ1-1 and V is TRBV7-9; tentative D call: TRBD1 (5 bases). Trimming removed 1 base from V and 10 bases from J, with 13 bases in between. The CDR3 is 13 amino acids. Germline V gene lookup returns CDR1 SEHNR and CDR2 FQNEAQ (reference sequence). The CDR3: CASSLGKQARAFF. CDR3 coding DNA: TGTGCCAGCAGCTTAGGGAAACAGGCGCGAGCTTTCTTT. The full variable domain, its missing parts supplied by reference TRBV7-9 and TRBJ1-1, is DTGVSQNPRHKITKRGQNVTFRCDPISEHNRLYWYRQTLGQGPEFLTYFQNEAQLEKSRLLSDRFSAERPKGSFSTLEIQRTEQGDSAMYLCASSLGKQARAFFGQGTRLTVV.